This T cell receptor beta chain appears in the sequencing data of a study of T cell responses to AZD1222 COVID-19 vaccine. As regards this clone: What it recognizes is unknown.

Whole-study findings and limits: The study sampled repertoires only after the peak T cell response. The breadth and depth of Spike-specific TCRs increased once two AZD1222 doses had been given. Donors were chiefly white British, with a greater number of females, and clonal diversity was perhaps underestimated.

The assay was immunoSEQ multiplex PCR, and TCRdb's table has in-frame clones only and misses some. Among just over 80,000 clones listed, 85% to 90% were seen once. The clonotype was recovered from an adult in good health. Sequencing used peripheral blood, obtained on day 0 of AZD1222 vaccination.

The DNA of the CDR3 is TGTGCCAGCAGCGTGGATAGACAGCCCCTCGAGCAGTACTTC. Residues: CASSVDRQPLEQYF. The chain is built from TRBV5-5 and TRBJ2-7, with D possibly being TRBD1 (5 bases). The ends were cut back, 4 bases at V and 6 bases at J, with 17 bases in the middle. This CDR3 has 14 amino acids. Germline values: CDR1 SGHKS, CDR2 YYEKEE (reference sequence).